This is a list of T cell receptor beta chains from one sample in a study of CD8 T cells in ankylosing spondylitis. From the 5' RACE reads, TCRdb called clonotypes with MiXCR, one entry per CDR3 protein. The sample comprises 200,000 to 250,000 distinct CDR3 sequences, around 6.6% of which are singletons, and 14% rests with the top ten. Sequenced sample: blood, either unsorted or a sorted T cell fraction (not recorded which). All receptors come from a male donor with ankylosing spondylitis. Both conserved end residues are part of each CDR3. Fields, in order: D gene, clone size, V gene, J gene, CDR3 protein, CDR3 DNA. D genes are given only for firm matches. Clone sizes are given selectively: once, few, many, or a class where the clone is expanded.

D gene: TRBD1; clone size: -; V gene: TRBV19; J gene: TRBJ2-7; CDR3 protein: CASSIARGNEQYF; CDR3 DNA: TGTGCCAGTAGTATCGCCAGGGGGAATGAGCAGTACTTC
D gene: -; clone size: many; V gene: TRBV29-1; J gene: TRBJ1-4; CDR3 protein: CSVEAKAGRFEKLFF; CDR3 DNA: TGCAGCGTTGAAGCCAAGGCAGGGAGATTTGAAAAACTGTTTTTT
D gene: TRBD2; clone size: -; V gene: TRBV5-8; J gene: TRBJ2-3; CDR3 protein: CASSPGLAGATDTQYF; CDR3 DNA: TGTGCCAGCAGCCCTGGACTAGCGGGGGCCACAGATACGCAGTATTTT
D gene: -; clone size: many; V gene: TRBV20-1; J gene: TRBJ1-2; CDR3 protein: CSVVGYTF; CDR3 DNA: TGCAGTGTCGTCGGCTACACCTTC
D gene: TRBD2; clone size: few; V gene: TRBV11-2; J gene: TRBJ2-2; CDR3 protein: CASSLTSGGANTGELFF; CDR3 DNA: TGTGCCAGCAGCCTGACTAGCGGGGGAGCGAACACCGGGGAGCTGTTTTTT
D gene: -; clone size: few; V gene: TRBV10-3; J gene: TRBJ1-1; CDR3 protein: CAIIGGKNTEAFF; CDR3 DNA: TGTGCCATAATAGGGGGTAAGAACACTGAAGCTTTCTTT
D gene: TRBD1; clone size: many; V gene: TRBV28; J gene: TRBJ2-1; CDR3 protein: CASTRDSEYNEQFF; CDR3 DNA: TGTGCCAGCACCCGGGACAGTGAATACAATGAGCAGTTCTTC
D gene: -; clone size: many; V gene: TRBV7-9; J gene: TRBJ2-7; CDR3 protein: CASSLYRQGLYEQYF; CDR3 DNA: TGTGCCAGCAGCTTATATCGGCAGGGCCTCTACGAGCAGTACTTC
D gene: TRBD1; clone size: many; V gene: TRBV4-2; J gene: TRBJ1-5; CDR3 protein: CASSEGQGSNQPQHF; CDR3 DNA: TGTGCCAGCAGTGAAGGACAGGGGAGTAATCAGCCCCAGCATTTT
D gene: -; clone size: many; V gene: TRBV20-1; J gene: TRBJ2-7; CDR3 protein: CSARDVLATYEQYF; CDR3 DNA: TGCAGTGCTAGAGATGTCCTGGCCACCTACGAGCAGTACTTC
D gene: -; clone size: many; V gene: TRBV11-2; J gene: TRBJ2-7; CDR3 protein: CASSLSGPAHEQYF; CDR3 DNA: TGTGCCAGCAGCTTATCGGGCCCGGCCCACGAGCAGTACTTC
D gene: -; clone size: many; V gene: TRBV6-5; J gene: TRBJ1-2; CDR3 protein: CASSYARAYGYTF; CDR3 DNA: TGTGCCAGCAGTTACGCTAGAGCGTATGGCTACACCTTC
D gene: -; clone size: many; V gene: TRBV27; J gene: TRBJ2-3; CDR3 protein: CASAMSTDTQYF; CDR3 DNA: TGTGCCAGCGCGATGAGCACAGATACGCAGTATTTT
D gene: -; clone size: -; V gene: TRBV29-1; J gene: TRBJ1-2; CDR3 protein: CSVEDPAGSNYGYTF; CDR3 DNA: TGCAGCGTTGAAGATCCGGCAGGGTCGAACTATGGCTACACCTTC
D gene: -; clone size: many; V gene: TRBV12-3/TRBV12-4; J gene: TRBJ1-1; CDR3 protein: CASSLGARPTEAFF; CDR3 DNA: TGTGCCAGCAGTTTGGGGGCCCGGCCCACTGAAGCTTTCTTT
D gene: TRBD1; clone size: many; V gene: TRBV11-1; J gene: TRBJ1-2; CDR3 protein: CASSSLPRDRGSFGGYTF; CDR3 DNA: TGTGCCAGCAGCTCCCTCCCCAGGGACAGGGGATCATTTGGGGGCTACACCTTC
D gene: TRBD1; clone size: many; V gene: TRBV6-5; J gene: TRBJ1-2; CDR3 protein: CASSYSSGTARVGYTF; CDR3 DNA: TGTGCCAGCAGTTACTCATCCGGGACAGCGCGGGTTGGCTACACCTTC
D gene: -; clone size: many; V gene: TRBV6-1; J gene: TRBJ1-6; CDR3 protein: CASKAWGNSPLHF; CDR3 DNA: TGTGCCAGCAAGGCATGGGGCAATTCACCCCTCCACTTT
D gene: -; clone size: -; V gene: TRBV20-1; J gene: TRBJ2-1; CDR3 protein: CSAYLPGSSYNEQFF; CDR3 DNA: TGCAGTGCTTACCTTCCGGGGAGCTCCTACAATGAGCAGTTCTTC
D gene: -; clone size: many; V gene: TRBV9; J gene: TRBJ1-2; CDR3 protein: CASSGPSRTHGYTF; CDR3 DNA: TGTGCCAGCAGCGGCCCATCCCGAACCCATGGCTACACCTTC
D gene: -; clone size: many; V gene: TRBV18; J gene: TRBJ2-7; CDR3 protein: CASSYSKLYEQYF; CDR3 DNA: TGTGCCAGCTCGTATAGTAAGTTATACGAGCAGTACTTC
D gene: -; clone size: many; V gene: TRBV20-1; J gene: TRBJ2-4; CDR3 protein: CSATSDSHQNIQYF; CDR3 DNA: TGCAGTGCTACATCGGACAGCCACCAAAACATTCAGTACTTC
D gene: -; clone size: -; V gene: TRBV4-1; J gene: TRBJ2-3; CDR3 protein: CASSPGRGSGDTQYF; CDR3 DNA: TGCGCCAGCAGCCCTGGCAGGGGTTCAGGGGATACGCAGTATTTT
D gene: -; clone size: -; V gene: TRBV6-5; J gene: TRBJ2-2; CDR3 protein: CASRQRDGHTGELFF; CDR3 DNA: TGTGCCAGCAGACAACGGGACGGCCACACCGGGGAGCTGTTTTTT
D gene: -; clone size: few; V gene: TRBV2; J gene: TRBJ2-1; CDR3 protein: CASSEAGAVSSYNEQFF; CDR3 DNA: TGTGCCAGCAGTGAAGCGGGGGCGGTGAGCTCCTACAATGAGCAGTTCTTC
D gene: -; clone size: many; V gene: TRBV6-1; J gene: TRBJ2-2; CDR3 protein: CASSEAEGVNTGELFF; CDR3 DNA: TGTGCCAGCAGTGAAGCGGAGGGAGTGAACACCGGGGAGCTGTTTTTT
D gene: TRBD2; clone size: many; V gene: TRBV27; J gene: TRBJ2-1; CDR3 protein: CASSLSASGVSNEQFF; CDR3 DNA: TGTGCCAGCAGTTTATCGGCTAGCGGGGTGAGCAATGAGCAGTTCTTC
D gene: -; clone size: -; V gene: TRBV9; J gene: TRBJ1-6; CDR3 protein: CASSTTSFGNSPLHF; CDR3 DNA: TGTGCCAGCAGTACCACTTCTTTCGGTAATTCACCCCTCCACTTT
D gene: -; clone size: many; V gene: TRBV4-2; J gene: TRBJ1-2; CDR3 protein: CASSLNDGALDGYTF; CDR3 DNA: TGTGCCAGCAGCCTCAACGACGGGGCACTCGATGGCTACACCTTC
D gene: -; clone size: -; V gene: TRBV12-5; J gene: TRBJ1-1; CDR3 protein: CASGLGGAANTEAFF; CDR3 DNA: TGTGCTAGTGGTTTGGGGGGGGCGGCGAACACTGAAGCTTTCTTT
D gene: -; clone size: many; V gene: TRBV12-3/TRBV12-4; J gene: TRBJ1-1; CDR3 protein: CASSFGHPNTEAFF; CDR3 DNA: TGTGCCAGCAGTTTCGGGCACCCTAACACTGAAGCTTTCTTT
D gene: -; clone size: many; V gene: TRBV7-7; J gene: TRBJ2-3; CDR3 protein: CASSLGGGFTDTQYF; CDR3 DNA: TGTGCTAGCAGCTTAGGAGGAGGATTCACAGATACGCAGTATTTT
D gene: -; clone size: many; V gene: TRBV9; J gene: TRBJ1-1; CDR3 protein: CASSGRGRRNTEAFF; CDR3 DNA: TGTGCCAGCAGCGGCCGGGGGCGTAGGAACACTGAAGCTTTCTTT
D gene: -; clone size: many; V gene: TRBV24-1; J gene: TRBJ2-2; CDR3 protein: CATSGRDRNTGELFF; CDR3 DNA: TGTGCCACCAGTGGCCGTGACAGAAACACCGGGGAGCTGTTTTTT
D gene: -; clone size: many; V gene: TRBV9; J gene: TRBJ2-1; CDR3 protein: CASSAPRSEQFF; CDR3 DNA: TGTGCCAGCAGCGCCCCCCGTAGTGAGCAGTTCTTC
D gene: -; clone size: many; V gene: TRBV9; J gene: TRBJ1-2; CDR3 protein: CASSVAQENYGYTF; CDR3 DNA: TGTGCCAGCAGCGTAGCCCAGGAGAACTATGGCTACACCTTC
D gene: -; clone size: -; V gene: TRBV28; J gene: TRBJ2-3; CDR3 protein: CASTPDPGDTQYF; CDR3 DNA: TGTGCCAGCACTCCAGACCCGGGGGATACGCAGTATTTT
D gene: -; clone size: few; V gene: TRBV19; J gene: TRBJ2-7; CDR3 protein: CASSMAQGPYEQYF; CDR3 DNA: TGTGCCAGTAGTATGGCCCAGGGCCCCTACGAGCAGTACTTC
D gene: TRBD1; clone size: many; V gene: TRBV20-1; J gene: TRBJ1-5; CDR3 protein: CSARDPGQSNQPQHF; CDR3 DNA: TGCAGTGCTAGAGATCCGGGACAGTCCAATCAGCCCCAGCATTTT
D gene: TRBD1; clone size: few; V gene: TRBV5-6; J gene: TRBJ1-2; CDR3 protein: CASRRREETGVNYGYTF; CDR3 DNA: TGTGCCAGCCGACGGAGAGAGGAGACAGGGGTAAACTATGGCTACACCTTC
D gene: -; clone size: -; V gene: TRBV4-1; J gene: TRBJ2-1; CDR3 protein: CASSQSNEQFF; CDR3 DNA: TGCGCCAGCAGCCAATCCAATGAGCAGTTCTTC
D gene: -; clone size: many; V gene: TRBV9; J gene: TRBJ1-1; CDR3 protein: CASSVGSTEAEAFF; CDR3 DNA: TGTGCCAGCAGCGTTGGGTCGACGGAAGCTGAAGCTTTCTTT
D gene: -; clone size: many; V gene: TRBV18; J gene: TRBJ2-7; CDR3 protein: CASSPLQTSYEQYF; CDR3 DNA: TGTGCCAGCTCACCACTGCAAACGTCCTACGAGCAGTACTTC
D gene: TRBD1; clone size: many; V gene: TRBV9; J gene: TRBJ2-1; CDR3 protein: CASSNRQGGNEQFF; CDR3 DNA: TGTGCCAGCAGCAACCGACAGGGCGGCAATGAGCAGTTCTTC
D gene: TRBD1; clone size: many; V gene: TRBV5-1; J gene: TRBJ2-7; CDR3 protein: CASSPGQGGDPYEQYF; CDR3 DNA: TGCGCCAGCAGCCCGGGACAGGGGGGGGATCCCTACGAGCAGTACTTC
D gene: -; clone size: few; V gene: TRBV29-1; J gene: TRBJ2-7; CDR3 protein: CSAADYEQYF; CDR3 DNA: TGCAGCGCAGCGGACTACGAGCAGTACTTC
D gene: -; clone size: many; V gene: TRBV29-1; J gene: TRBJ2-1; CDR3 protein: CSVEDAQRSYNEQFF; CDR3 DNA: TGCAGCGTTGAAGATGCCCAGCGGAGTTACAATGAGCAGTTCTTC
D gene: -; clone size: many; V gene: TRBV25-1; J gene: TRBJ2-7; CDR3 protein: CASRDSGSYEQYF; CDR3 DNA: TGTGCCAGCAGGGACAGTGGCTCCTACGAGCAGTACTTC
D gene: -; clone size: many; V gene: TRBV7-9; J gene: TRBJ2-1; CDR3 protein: CASSPSTQGQFSYNEQFF; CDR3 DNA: TGTGCCAGCAGCCCAAGTACGCAGGGCCAGTTCTCCTACAATGAGCAGTTCTTC
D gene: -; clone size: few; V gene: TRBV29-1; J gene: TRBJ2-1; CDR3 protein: CSVVGRVGNEQFF; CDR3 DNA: TGCAGCGTAGTGGGGCGGGTCGGCAATGAGCAGTTCTTC
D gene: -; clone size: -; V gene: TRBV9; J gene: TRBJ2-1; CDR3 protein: CASSVGPGMSDEQFF; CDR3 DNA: TGTGCCAGCAGCGTAGGTCCGGGTATGAGCGATGAGCAGTTCTTC
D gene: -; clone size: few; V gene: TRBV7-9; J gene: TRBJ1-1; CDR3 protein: CASSLFIRGNTEAFF; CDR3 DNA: TGTGCCAGCAGCTTATTTATTCGGGGGAACACTGAAGCTTTCTTT
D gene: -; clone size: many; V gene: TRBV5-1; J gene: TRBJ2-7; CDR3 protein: CASSDPRETYEQYF; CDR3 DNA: TGCGCCAGCAGCGACCCCCGGGAGACCTACGAGCAGTACTTC
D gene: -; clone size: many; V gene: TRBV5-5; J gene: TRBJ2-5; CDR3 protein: CASSLGGKGETQYF; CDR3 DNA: TGTGCCAGCAGCTTGGGGGGGAAGGGGGAGACCCAGTACTTC
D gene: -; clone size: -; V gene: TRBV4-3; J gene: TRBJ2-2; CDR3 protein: CASSEGHLPPRELFF; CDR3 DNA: TGCGCCAGTTCCGAGGGACATCTACCACCCCGGGAGCTGTTTTTT